This T cell receptor (beta chain) originates from a study of T cell repertoires in ileal Crohn's disease. Study in general: About half received postoperative treatment, about a dozen with thiopurines and approximately 19 anti-TNF.

Study-level points and caveats: Active smokers at surgery had more clonal expansions than non-smokers. Every patient over 26.8% clonality showed endoscopic recurrence.

Included were adult ileal or ileocolonic Crohn's patients indicated for ileocolonic resection. Note on this clone: No antigen is known for it.

Sequencing used immunoSEQ multiplex PCR; TCRdb keeps in-frame clones, though not all of them. The sample records some 5,000 clones, 81% being singletons. Germline CDR1 reads SGHRS; CDR2 reads YFSETQ. CDR3 size: 18 residues. Losses at the gene ends were 3 bases for V and 4 bases for J; bases not matched to a gene: 10. Input material: ileal tissue. The receptor comes from an adult with Crohn's disease. The genes are TRBV5-1 and TRBJ2-6; 10 positions agree with TRBD2. The CDR3 DNA is TGCGCCAGCAGCTGGGGAGCGGGAGGGGCCCGGGGGGCCAACGTCCTGACTTTC. This translates into CASSWGAGGARGANVLTF.